This T cell receptor (beta chain) derives from a study of cytomegalovirus exposure and HLA in healthy donors. With respect to this clone: What it binds is not known.

It was with 60 Vbeta and 13 Jbeta primers that the PCR ran. Profiling relied on immunoSEQ multiplex PCR, and the TCRdb table lists in-frame clones only, not all of them. The table includes tens of thousands of clones, about 80% detected once. The CDR3 runs 13 residues. J was trimmed by 7 bases and V by 4 bases; bases with no gene match: 3. From germline, CDR1 is MGHDK and CDR2 SYGVNS. Findings and limits, study-wide: Specificity for CMV antigens was confirmed in vitro for a few of the CMV-associated chains. Analysis performed later showed TCR beta chains linked to HLA being more clonally expanded than equally common others. With DRB1 most and HLA-C fewest, TCR association rates differed between HLA loci in a later analysis.

The clonotype was recovered from a man aged 25-45 years in good health and CMV-seronegative. V gene TRBV25-1 combines with J gene TRBJ1-2, with 10 bases identical to TRBD1. The sample consisted of PBMCs. CDR3 amino acids: CASSVTGGGGYTF. DNA of the CDR3: TGTGCCAGCAGTGTGACAGGGGGCGGTGGCTACACCTTC.